These 22 T cell receptor beta chains share one sample of origin, sequenced in a study of blood T cell repertoires in COVID-19. TCRdb keeps only in-frame clones here, not all; method: immunoSEQ multiplex PCR. Of about 150,000 clones in the sample, roughly 87% are singletons; the top ten hold around 0.91%. The sequencing sample was made of peripheral blood. The receptor source for this set is a woman aged 45-59 years with acute or convalescent COVID-19.

The V gene is TRBV19, the J gene TRBJ2-7; 8 bases fit TRBD1. Germline-derived CDR1 and CDR2 are LNHDA and SQIVND (reference sequence). The V gene end was trimmed by 2 bases and the J gene end by 7 bases; junction bases not matched to a gene: 10. This CDR3 is built from 15 residues. The CDR3 sequence is CASSITAGGAEEQYF. The CDR3 DNA follows: TGTGCCAGTAGTATAACCGCAGGGGGCGCGGAGGAGCAGTACTTC.

This clone is a singleton in its sample. CDR3 protein: CASTTDRGRGYTF. The DNA for the CDR3 is TGTGCCAGCACCACGGACAGGGGAAGAGGCTACACCTTC. The J gene is TRBJ1-2, the V gene TRBV2; TRBD1 matches at 9 bases. Germline-derived CDR1 and CDR2 are SNHLY and FYNNEI. There are 13 residues in the CDR3. V trimming: 7 bases; J trimming: 8 bases; junction bases outside the gene matches: 8.

The table lists this clone with a few counts. The chain couples TRBV6-5 to TRBJ2-7; 9 nucleotides agree with TRBD1. The CDR3 has 16 residues. The germline V gene has CDR1 MNHEY and CDR2 SVGAGI. After removal of 0 bases from V and 6 bases from J, the junction contained 9 bases not matched to a gene. This CDR3 reads CASSYSIQGALSEQYF. The CDR3, as DNA: TGTGCCAGCAGTTACTCCATACAGGGGGCCCTTTCCGAGCAGTACTTC.

The genes are TRBV4-1 and TRBJ1-1; D unresolved. Germline-derived CDR1 and CDR2 are MGHRA and YSYEKL. The CDR3 sequence is 14 residues long. Trimming took 0 bases from V and 7 from J, leaving 12 bases between them. CDR3 nucleotides: TGCGCCAGCAGCCAAGAGTCGGGGTCTGGTGAAGCTTTCTTT. This encodes CASSQESGSGEAFF.

The V and J genes are TRBV9 and TRBJ2-1; 7 bases are a match to TRBD2. The CDR3 consists of 15 residues. J lost 0 bases, V lost 7 bases, and 7 bases had no gene match. The germline V gene has CDR1 SGDLS and CDR2 YYNGEE. The CDR3 bases are TGTGCCAGCCAGCGGGGCATTAGCTCCTACAATGAGCAGTTCTTC. It translates to CASQRGISSYNEQFF.

The CDR3 sequence is CASGPRLAGPREEQYF. CDR3 sequence (DNA): TGTGCTAGTGGCCCCAGGCTAGCGGGACCTCGGGAAGAGCAGTACTTC. The gene calls are TRBV12-5 and TRBJ2-7, with 9 bases that match TRBD2. CDR1 and CDR2 from the germline V gene are LGHNT and FRNRAP. Trimming at V came to 6 bases and at J to 7 bases, leaving 16 bases not matched to a gene. CDR3 length: 16 residues. Combining the CDR3 with reference TRBV12-5 and TRBJ2-7 gives the whole variable domain DARVTQTPRHKVTEMGQEVTMRCQPILGHNTVFWYRQTMMQGLELLAYFRNRAPLDDSGMPKDRFSAEMPDATLATLKIQPSEPRDSAVYFCASGPRLAGPREEQYFGPGTRLTVT.

The chain links TRBV9 to TRBJ2-1; 10 bases are shared with TRBD2. V shed 4 bases, J shed 4 bases, and the junction held 5 bases outside the gene matches. CDR1 and CDR2 (germline): SGDLS, YYNGEE. CDR3 length equals 15 residues. The CDR3 bases are TGTGCCAGCAGCCCCGGGACTAGCGTATACAATGAGCAGTTCTTC. It encodes CASSPGTSVYNEQFF.

V is TRBV19 and J is TRBJ2-5; 8 nucleotides line up with TRBD2. Per the germline V gene, CDR1 is LNHDA and CDR2 is SQIVND (reference sequence). V was clipped by 1 base and J by 7 bases; unmatched bases: 11. The CDR3 contains 16 residues. CDR3 sequence (DNA): TGTGCCAGTAGTATAGGGGAGCTAGCGGGTGGTTCGACCCAGTACTTC. It specifies CASSIGELAGGSTQYF.

The chain is built from TRBV7-8 and TRBJ1-1, with D hard to call. Germline CDR1 is SGHVS and CDR2 is FQNEAQ. Trimming took 1 base from V and 5 from J, leaving 11 bases between them. This CDR3 comprises 14 residues. CDR3 DNA: TGTGCCAGCAGCTTAGAGGGAGGTGGGACTGAAGCTTTCTTT. Translation gives CASSLEGGGTEAFF.

This clone was counted a single time. This chain links TRBV6-1 with TRBJ1-6, with 10 bases identical to TRBD1. Germline-derived CDR1 and CDR2 are MNHNS and SASEGT. The CDR3 extends over 14 amino acids. The J segment lost 7 bases and the V segment lost 6 bases, leaving 3 bases of the junction unmatched. The CDR3 nucleotides read TGTGCCAGCAGCCCGGGACAGGGGAATTCACCCCTCCACTTT. Its translation is CASSPGQGNSPLHF.

This chain uses TRBV6-5 with TRBJ1-2; D is ambiguous. Germline V gives CDR1 MNHEY, CDR2 SVGAGI. The CDR3 extends over 15 amino acids. Trimming took 0 bases from V and 4 from J, leaving 12 bases between them. CDR3 region: CASSYSGRPIYGYTF. CDR3 DNA sequence: TGTGCCAGCAGTTACTCGGGGAGGCCCATCTATGGCTACACCTTC.

The chain joins TRBV19 to TRBJ1-1; TRBD1 aligns across 8 bases. CDR1 and CDR2 (germline): LNHDA, SQIVND (reference sequence). The V gene end was trimmed by 3 bases and the J gene end by 3 bases; junction bases not matched to a gene: 15. The CDR3 totals 18 residues. CDR3 coding DNA: TGTGCCAGTAGTATTCAGACAGGGGTCTTTGTCCGGGACACTGAAGCTTTCTTT. Protein: CASSIQTGVFVRDTEAFF.

This clone was detected a few times. This rearrangement joins TRBV3-1 (or the pseudogene TRBV3-2) to TRBJ1-2; 8 bases map to TRBD1. Germline-derived CDR1 and CDR2 are LGHDT and YNNKEL (reference sequence). V gave up 1 base and J gave up 6 bases; unmatched junction bases: 7. The CDR3 consists of 15 residues. CDR3 amino acids: CASSQAVQGANGYTF. The CDR3 bases are TGTGCCAGCAGCCAAGCGGTTCAGGGGGCTAATGGCTACACCTTC.

V is TRBV7-3 and J is TRBJ2-2; 9 bases are a match to TRBD2. With V trimmed by 4 bases and J by 7 bases, 4 bases remained unmatched. From germline, CDR1 is SGHTA and CDR2 FQGTGA. This CDR3 region has 14 residues. This CDR3 is CASSSGTSSGELFF. The DNA of the CDR3 is TGTGCCAGCAGCTCTGGGACTAGCAGCGGGGAGCTGTTTTTT.

The chain is built from TRBV15 and TRBJ2-7; D perhaps matches TRBD2 (6 bases). There are 15 residues in the CDR3. Per germline, CDR1 LNHNV and CDR2 YYDKDF (reference sequence). Trimming took 8 bases from V and 3 from J, leaving 20 bases between them. This CDR3 reads CATHDPGGRIYEQYF. The CDR3, as DNA: TGTGCCACCCACGACCCAGGAGGGAGGATCTACGAGCAGTACTTC.

The gene calls are TRBV24-1 and TRBJ2-1; a possible D gene is TRBD1 (6 bases). V was pared by 0 bases and J by 3 bases, with 11 bases between. This CDR3 has 16 residues. Per germline, CDR1 KGHDR and CDR2 SFDVKD. CDR3 residues: CATSDLGGEGYNEQFF. In DNA, the CDR3 is TGTGCCACCAGTGATTTGGGGGGCGAGGGCTACAATGAGCAGTTCTTC.

This clone was counted between two and nine times. The rearrangement uses TRBV3-1 (or the pseudogene TRBV3-2) and TRBJ1-5; 8 bases are shared with TRBD1. V lost 1 base, J lost 5 bases, and 4 bases stayed unmatched. CDR1 LGHDT and CDR2 YNNKEL come from the germline V gene (reference sequence). This CDR3 comprises 15 residues. DNA of the CDR3: TGTGCCAGCAGCCAAGTAACAGGGGGAGATCAGCCCCAGCATTTT. Amino acid sequence: CASSQVTGGDQPQHF.

V is TRBV11-1 and J is TRBJ1-2, with 11 bases that match TRBD1. This CDR3 has 15 amino acids. The germline CDR1 and CDR2 sequences are SGHAT and FQDESV (reference sequence). After removal of 5 bases from V and 1 base from J, the junction contained 3 bases not matched to a gene. The CDR3 here is CASSRTGGHNYGYTF. For the CDR3, the DNA is TGTGCCAGCAGCCGGACAGGGGGCCATAACTATGGCTACACCTTC.

This chain connects TRBV2 to TRBJ2-5; 9 bases line up with TRBD1. V dropped 2 bases and J dropped 5; count of bases not matched to a gene: 6. CDR1 and CDR2 (germline): SNHLY, FYNNEI. The CDR3 runs 15 residues. The CDR3 is CASSESRTGAETQYF. CDR3 coding DNA: TGTGCCAGCAGTGAATCCAGGACAGGGGCCGAGACCCAGTACTTC.

The V gene is TRBV29-1, the J gene TRBJ2-1, with D possibly being TRBD2 (6 bases). The CDR3 runs 13 residues. Germline V gives CDR1 SQVTM, CDR2 ANQGSEA. Trimming took off 4 bases at V and 7 bases at J, with 14 bases between the two ends. The CDR3 region is CSVVRGAGNEQFF. DNA for the CDR3: TGCAGCGTTGTAAGGGGCGCGGGGAATGAGCAGTTCTTC.

The chain combines TRBV19 with TRBJ2-7, with 13 bases fitting TRBD2. V was clipped by 6 bases and J by 5 bases; unmatched bases: 1. The CDR3 is 13 amino acids. Germline loops: CDR1 LNHDA, CDR2 SQIVND (reference sequence). CDR3 sequence: CASSTSGRDEQYF. The CDR3 DNA reads TGTGCCAGTAGCACTAGCGGGAGGGACGAGCAGTACTTC.

The rearrangement joins TRBV6-5 to TRBJ2-2, with D tentatively TRBD2 (6 bases). V was trimmed by 8 bases and J by 4 bases, leaving 14 bases between them. The germline V gene encodes CDR1 MNHEY and CDR2 SVGAGI. This CDR3 spans 14 amino acids. This CDR3 is CASVRQGGTGELFF. In DNA, the CDR3 is TGTGCCAGCGTCCGTCAGGGAGGCACCGGGGAGCTGTTTTTT.